A single sample gave rise to the 12 T cell receptor beta chains below, sequenced in a study of beta chain features in type 1 diabetes. The study reverse transcribed the entire isolated RNA, so it sequenced expressed TCRB transcripts. The data were produced by immunoSEQ multiplex PCR, yet TCRdb's version contains in-frame clones alone and is incomplete. The sample lists roughly 40,000 clones, about two thirds occurring once. The specimen sequenced was Tregs from blood. The receptors were sampled from a woman aged 25 to 39 in good health.

This clone was seen more than once but under ten times. CDR3 nucleotide sequence: TGTGCCAGCAGCCGCGACAGGTCCCCGAACACCGGGGAGCTGTTTTTT. Encoded protein: CASSRDRSPNTGELFF. This chain joins TRBV6-6 and TRBJ2-2, with D possibly TRBD1 on 6 matching bases. Trimming pared 6 bases from V and 0 bases from J, leaving 14 bases between. The length of the CDR3 is 16 residues. Germline V lookup: CDR1 MNHNY, CDR2 SVGAGI (reference sequence).

The chain couples TRBV6-6 to TRBJ1-1; D not certain. V dropped 0 bases and J dropped 4 bases, with 6 bases sitting between them. Germline loops: CDR1 MNHNY, CDR2 SVGAGI (reference sequence). The CDR3 covers 13 residues. The chain's CDR3 is CASSYSPSTEAFF. The DNA for the CDR3 is TGTGCCAGCAGTTACTCGCCTAGCACTGAAGCTTTCTTT.

This clone turned up a few times. The chain has TRBV19 and TRBJ2-2; the D is unclear. Germline V CDR1 and CDR2: LNHDA, SQIVND (reference sequence). The CDR3 extends over 15 amino acids. The V gene lost 7 bases and the J gene lost 0 bases, with 12 bases spanning the gap. CDR3 sequence (DNA): TGTGCCAGTAAGCTTGAGAGTACGAACACCGGGGAGCTGTTTTTT. Translated, it gives CASKLESTNTGELFF.

The V call is TRBV18, the J call TRBJ2-6; D is uncertain. V was trimmed by 1 base and J by 1 base, leaving 5 bases between them. The CDR3 runs 15 residues. Germline lookup yields CDR1 KGHSH and CDR2 LQKENI. For the CDR3, the DNA is TGTGCCAGCTCACCACGCCAGTCTGGGGCCAACGTCCTGACTTTC. Translated: CASSPRQSGANVLTF.

V usage is TRBV11-1 and J usage is TRBJ2-1; 7 bases match TRBD2. The CDR3 length is 15 residues. The germline gives CDR1 SGHAT, CDR2 FQDESV (reference sequence). J gave up 4 bases and V 2 bases, and 5 bases lay outside the gene matches. DNA for the CDR3: TGTGCCAGCAGCTTATCGGGGGGAGGGTACAATGAGCAGTTCTTC. Translating gives CASSLSGGGYNEQFF.

V gene TRBV7-2 combines with J gene TRBJ2-1; the D gene is possibly TRBD1 (5 bases). The germline V gene encodes CDR1 SGHTA and CDR2 FQGNSA. Trimming took off 4 bases at V and 5 bases at J, with 12 bases between the two ends. The CDR3 consists of 14 residues. The CDR3 coding sequence is TGTGCCAGCAGCTCAAAACAGGAAAACAATGAGCAGTTCTTC. Its translation: CASSSKQENNEQFF.

This chain links TRBV20-1 with TRBJ2-1; D is undetermined. The CDR3 totals 11 residues. Germline V gives CDR1 DFQATT, CDR2 SNEGSKA (reference sequence). Trimming pared 3 bases from V and 7 bases from J, leaving 7 bases between. The CDR3 DNA follows: TGCAGTGCTAGCTTACGGAATGAGCAGTTCTTC. It codes for CSASLRNEQFF.

The rearrangement joins TRBV28 to TRBJ2-7; D is undetermined. The germline V gene encodes CDR1 MDHEN and CDR2 SYDVKM. The CDR3 sequence is 14 residues long. The ends were cut back, 2 bases at V and 3 bases at J, with 11 bases in the middle. CDR3 DNA sequence: TGTGCCAGCAGTTTAACCGGAGATATCTACGAGCAGTACTTC. Its translation is CASSLTGDIYEQYF.

The J gene is TRBJ2-1, the V gene TRBV14; TRBD1 aligns across 11 bases. J was trimmed by 1 base and V by 3 bases; bases with no gene match: 20. The CDR3 length is 22 residues. CDR1 and CDR2 from the germline V gene are SGHDN and FVKESK. The CDR3 nucleotides are TGTGCCAGCAGCCATCCCCCACCGGGACAGGGGGTTATCTTAGGATCCTACAATGAGCAGTTCTTC. Residues: CASSHPPPGQGVILGSYNEQFF.

The rearrangement uses TRBV11-1 and TRBJ2-2, with D maybe TRBD1 (5 bases). The CDR3 has 14 amino acids. Trimming took off 6 bases at V and 3 bases at J, with 11 bases between the two ends. Looked up from germline, CDR1 is SGHAT and CDR2 is FQDESV (reference sequence). CDR3 amino acids: CASSNRLDTGELFF. CDR3 DNA sequence: TGTGCCAGCAGTAACAGGCTTGACACCGGGGAGCTGTTTTTT.

This chain links TRBV9 with TRBJ2-1; 14 bases match TRBD2. Trimming removed 4 bases from V and 6 bases from J; junction bases left unmatched: 6. This CDR3 region has 16 residues. Germline V gene lookup returns CDR1 SGDLS and CDR2 YYNGEE. The CDR3 sequence: CASSPQTSGRANEQFF. DNA for the CDR3: TGTGCCAGCAGCCCTCAGACTAGCGGGAGGGCCAATGAGCAGTTCTTC.

In its sample, this clone was seen a few times. The chain employs TRBV28 and TRBJ2-7; D is unclear. The V end lost 2 bases, the J end lost 2 bases, and 10 bases lay between the germline ends. CDR3 length equals 14 residues. In germline, CDR1 is MDHEN, CDR2 SYDVKM. This CDR3 reads CASSLVARPYEQYF. CDR3 DNA sequence: TGTGCCAGCAGTTTAGTAGCCCGTCCCTACGAGCAGTACTTC.